This TCR beta chain is drawn from a study of CD8 T cells in ankylosing spondylitis (dated by TCRdb to 2016 to 2017). For the study in its entirety: To find TCR variants linked to disease, the study profiled T cell receptor beta repertoires in ankylosing spondylitis patients and healthy donors. The full study cohort was made up of 25 ankylosing spondylitis patients and approximately 100 healthy donors. Samples of peripheral blood were taken, and for ankylosing spondylitis patients, synovial fluid was collected as well. Summary of the overall study and its limitations: In peripheral blood, the disease-linked clones were found at relatively low frequencies and had a CD8+ phenotype. Significant enrichment of the disease-linked clones was reported in matched synovial fluid samples from ankylosing spondylitis patients. Some motif variants were previously reported in synovial fluid and blood of reactive arthritis patients, suggesting common disease-initiation mechanisms. A TCR beta motif made up of under ten highly homologous amino acid variants appeared to be characteristic of blood from ankylosing spondylitis patients.

The CDR3 holds 13 amino acids from the cysteine to the phenylalanine. Only CDR3 DNA remains: 39 bases, in frame from the first base. V is shortened by 5 bases, J by 5 bases, and the region joining them spans 12 bases. This sample was sequenced with an Illumina HiSeq 2500. Quantitative 5'-RACE with molecular barcodes was the method used to prepare the TCR beta libraries. As for the authors' bioinformatics: To identify disease-linked TCR variants, a new computational method was used, one built on a probabilistic model of VDJ rearrangement. TCRdb cleaned the public reads at Q25 with fastp, built clones with MiXCR and kept in-frame beta chains. Rows merge per CDR3 protein into single entries with the most common DNA and genes. V and J calls and clone size were set by TCRdb, not the authors. This sample is represented by around 340,000 distinct CDR3 sequences; 14% to 15% of them were singletons. Of the sample, about 1% falls within the top ten clones.

Details on this clonotype: Its antigen specificity is not known. No much larger clone is present one base from it, and per-base qualities are unavailable.

The sample taken for sequencing was blood, either unsorted or a sorted T cell fraction (not recorded which). The rearranged chain carries TRBV12-3 or TRBV12-4 and TRBJ1-2; the D region possibly corresponds to TRBD1 (5 bases align). This receptor was taken from a male donor with ankylosing spondylitis or in good health (not recorded which). Here the CDR3 is given as CASSQGAEYGYTF. The DNA is TGTGCCAGCAGTCAAGGGGCCGAGTATGGCTACACCTTC.